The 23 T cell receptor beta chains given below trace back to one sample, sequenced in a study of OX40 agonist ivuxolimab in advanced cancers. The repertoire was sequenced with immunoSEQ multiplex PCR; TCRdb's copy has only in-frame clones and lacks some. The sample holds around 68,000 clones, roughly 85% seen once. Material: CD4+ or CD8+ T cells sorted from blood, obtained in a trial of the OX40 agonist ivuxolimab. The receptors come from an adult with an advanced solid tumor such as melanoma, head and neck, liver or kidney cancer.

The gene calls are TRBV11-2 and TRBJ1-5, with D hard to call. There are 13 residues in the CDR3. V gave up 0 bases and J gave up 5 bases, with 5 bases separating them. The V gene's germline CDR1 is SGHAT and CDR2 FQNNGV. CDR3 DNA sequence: TGTGCCAGCAGCTTAGAACTTTATCAGCCCCAGCATTTT. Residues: CASSLELYQPQHF.

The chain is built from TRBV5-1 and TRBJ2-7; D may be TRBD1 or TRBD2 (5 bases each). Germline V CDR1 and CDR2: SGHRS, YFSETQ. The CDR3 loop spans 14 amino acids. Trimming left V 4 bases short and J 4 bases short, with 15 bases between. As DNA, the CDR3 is TGCGCCAGCAGCGGGCCGGGGCGGTTTTACGAGCAGTACTTC. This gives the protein CASSGPGRFYEQYF.

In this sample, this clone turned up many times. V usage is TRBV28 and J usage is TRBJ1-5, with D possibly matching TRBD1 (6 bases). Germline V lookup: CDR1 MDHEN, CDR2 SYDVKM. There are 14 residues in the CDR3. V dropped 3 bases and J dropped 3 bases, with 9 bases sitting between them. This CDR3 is CASSFNRDNQPQHF. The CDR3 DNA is TGTGCCAGCAGTTTTAACAGGGACAATCAGCCCCAGCATTTT.

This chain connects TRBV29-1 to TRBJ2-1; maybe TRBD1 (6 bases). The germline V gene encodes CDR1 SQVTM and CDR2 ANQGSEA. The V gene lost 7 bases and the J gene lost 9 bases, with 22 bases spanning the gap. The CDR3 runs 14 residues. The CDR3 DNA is TGCAGCGCCCTCCCCCGGACAGCATGGGGTGAGCAGTTCTTC. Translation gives CSALPRTAWGEQFF.

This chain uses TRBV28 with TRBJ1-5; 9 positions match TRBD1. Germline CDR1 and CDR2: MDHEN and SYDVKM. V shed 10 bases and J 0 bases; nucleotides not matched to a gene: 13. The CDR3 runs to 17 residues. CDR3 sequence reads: CATNNEQGAYSNQPQHF. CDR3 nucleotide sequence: TGTGCCACCAATAACGAACAGGGGGCCTATAGCAATCAGCCCCAGCATTTT.

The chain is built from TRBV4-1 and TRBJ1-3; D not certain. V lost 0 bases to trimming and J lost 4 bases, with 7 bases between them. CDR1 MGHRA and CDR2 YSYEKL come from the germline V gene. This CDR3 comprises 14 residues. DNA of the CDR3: TGCGCCAGCAGCCAAGAGGGCAAAGGAAACACCATATATTTT. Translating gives CASSQEGKGNTIYF.

In nucleotides, the CDR3 is TGTGCCAGCAGTTTAGGCTCCGGGACACGGATTTACGAGCAGTACTTC. Protein product: CASSLGSGTRIYEQYF. The rearrangement uses TRBV27 and TRBJ2-7; D may be TRBD1 (6 bases). V lost 2 bases and J 4 bases, leaving 18 bases between the germline ends. Looked up from germline, CDR1 is MNHEY and CDR2 is SMNVEV (reference sequence). This CDR3 has 16 residues.

CDR3 nucleotides: TGCGCCAGCAGTCCATCCTACGAGCAGTACTTC. Amino acids: CASSPSYEQYF. This chain connects TRBV10-2 to TRBJ2-7; D call uncertain. Germline assignment: CDR1 WSHSY and CDR2 SAAADI. The CDR3 has 11 amino acids. The V end was cut by 5 bases, the J end by 1 base, with 3 bases between.

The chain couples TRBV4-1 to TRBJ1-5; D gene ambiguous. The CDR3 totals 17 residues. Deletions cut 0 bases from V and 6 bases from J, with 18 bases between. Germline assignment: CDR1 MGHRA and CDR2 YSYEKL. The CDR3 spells CASSQEQLLRSGQPQHF. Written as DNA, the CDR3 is TGCGCCAGCAGCCAAGAACAGCTACTCCGAAGTGGTCAGCCCCAGCATTTT.

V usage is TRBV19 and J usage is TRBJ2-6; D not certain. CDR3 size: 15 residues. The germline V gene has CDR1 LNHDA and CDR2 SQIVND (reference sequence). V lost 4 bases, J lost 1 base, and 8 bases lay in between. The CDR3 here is CASSTVGSGANVLTF. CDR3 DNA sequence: TGTGCCAGTAGTACGGTTGGATCTGGGGCCAACGTCCTGACTTTC.

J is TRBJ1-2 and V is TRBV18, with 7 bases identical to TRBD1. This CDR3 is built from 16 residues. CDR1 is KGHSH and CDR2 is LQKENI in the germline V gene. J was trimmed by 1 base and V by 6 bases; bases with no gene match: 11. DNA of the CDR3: TGTGCCAGCTCCCCTCCAACAGGGGTGTATAACTATGGCTACACCTTC. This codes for CASSPPTGVYNYGYTF.

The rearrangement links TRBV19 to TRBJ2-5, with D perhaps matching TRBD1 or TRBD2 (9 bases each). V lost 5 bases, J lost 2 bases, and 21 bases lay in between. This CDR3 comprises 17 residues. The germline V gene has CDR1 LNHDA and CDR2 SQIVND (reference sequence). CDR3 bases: TGTGCCAGTAGTCCTAGCGGGACAGGGACCCCACAAGAGACCCAGTACTTC. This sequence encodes CASSPSGTGTPQETQYF.

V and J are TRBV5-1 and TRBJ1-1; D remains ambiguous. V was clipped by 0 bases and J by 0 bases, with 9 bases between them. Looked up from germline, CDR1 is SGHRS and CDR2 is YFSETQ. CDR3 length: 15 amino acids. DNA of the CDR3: TGCGCCAGCAGCTTGGAGGGAGTCATGAACACTGAAGCTTTCTTT. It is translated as CASSLEGVMNTEAFF.

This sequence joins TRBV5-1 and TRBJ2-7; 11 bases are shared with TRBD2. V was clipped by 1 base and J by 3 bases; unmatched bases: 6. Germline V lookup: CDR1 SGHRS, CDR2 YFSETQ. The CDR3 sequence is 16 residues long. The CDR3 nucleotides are TGCGCCAGCAGCTTGACCGGGACTAGCGGACGCTACGAGCAGTACTTC. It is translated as CASSLTGTSGRYEQYF.

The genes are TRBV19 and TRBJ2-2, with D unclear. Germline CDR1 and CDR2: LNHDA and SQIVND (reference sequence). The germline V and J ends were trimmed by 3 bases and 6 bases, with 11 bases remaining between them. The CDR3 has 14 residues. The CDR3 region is CASSIRSSPGELFF. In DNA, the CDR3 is TGTGCCAGTAGTATCCGTTCCTCCCCCGGGGAGCTGTTTTTT.

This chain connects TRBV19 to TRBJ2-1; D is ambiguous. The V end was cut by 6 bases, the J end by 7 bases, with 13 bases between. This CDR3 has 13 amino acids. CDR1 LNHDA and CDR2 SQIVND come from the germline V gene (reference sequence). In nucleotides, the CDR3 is TGTGCCAGTAGCCCGCTACTGGTTAATGAGCAGTTCTTC. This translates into CASSPLLVNEQFF.

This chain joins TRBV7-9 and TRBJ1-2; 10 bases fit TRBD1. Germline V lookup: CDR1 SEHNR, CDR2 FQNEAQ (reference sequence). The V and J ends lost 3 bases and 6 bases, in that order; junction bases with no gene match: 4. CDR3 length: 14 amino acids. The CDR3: CASSLTGGFDGYTF. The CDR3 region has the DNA TGTGCCAGCAGCTTGACAGGGGGCTTTGATGGCTACACCTTC.

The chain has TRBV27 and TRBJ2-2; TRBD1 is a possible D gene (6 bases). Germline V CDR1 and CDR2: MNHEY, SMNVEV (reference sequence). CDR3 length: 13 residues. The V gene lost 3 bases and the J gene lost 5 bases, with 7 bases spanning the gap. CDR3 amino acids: CASSFTGTGELFF. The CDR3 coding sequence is TGTGCCAGCAGTTTCACAGGGACCGGGGAGCTGTTTTTT.

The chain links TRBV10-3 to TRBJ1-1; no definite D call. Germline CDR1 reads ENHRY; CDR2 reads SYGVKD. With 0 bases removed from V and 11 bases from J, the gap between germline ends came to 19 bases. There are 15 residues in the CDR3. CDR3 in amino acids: CAISESNFGGNQAFF. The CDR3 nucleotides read TGTGCCATCAGTGAGTCGAACTTCGGAGGTAACCAGGCTTTCTTT.

CDR3 sequence reads: CASSFGRGNTEAFF. As DNA, the CDR3 is TGTGCCAGCAGCTTTGGAAGAGGGAACACTGAAGCTTTCTTT. The V and J genes are TRBV11-1 and TRBJ1-1; D call uncertain. Germline V gene sequence: CDR1 SGHAT, CDR2 FQDESV (reference sequence). V lost 3 bases, J lost 1 base, and 9 bases lay in between. The CDR3 covers 14 residues. Full variable domain (rest looked up from reference TRBV11-1 and TRBJ1-1): EAEVAQSPRYKITEKSQAVAFWCDPISGHATLYWYRQILGQGPELLVQFQDESVVDDSQLPKDRFSAERLKGVDSTLKIQPAELGDSAMYLCASSFGRGNTEAFFGQGTRLTVV.

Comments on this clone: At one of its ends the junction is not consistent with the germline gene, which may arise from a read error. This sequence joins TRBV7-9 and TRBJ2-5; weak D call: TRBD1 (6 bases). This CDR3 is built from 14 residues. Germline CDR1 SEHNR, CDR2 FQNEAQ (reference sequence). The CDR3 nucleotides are TGCGCCAGCAGCCTCGACAGGCGCCAAGAGACCCAGTACTTC. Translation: CASSLDRRQETQYF.

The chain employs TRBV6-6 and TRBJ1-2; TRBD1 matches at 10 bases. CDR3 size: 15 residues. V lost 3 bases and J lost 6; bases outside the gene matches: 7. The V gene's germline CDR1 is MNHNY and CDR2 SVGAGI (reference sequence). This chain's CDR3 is CASSYGIGQGDGYTF. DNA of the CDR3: TGTGCCAGCAGTTATGGCATCGGACAGGGGGATGGCTACACCTTC.

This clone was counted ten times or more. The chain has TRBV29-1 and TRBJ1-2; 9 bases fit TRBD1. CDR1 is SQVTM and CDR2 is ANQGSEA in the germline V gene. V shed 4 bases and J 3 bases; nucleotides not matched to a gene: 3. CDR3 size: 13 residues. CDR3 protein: CSVGQGVDYGYTF. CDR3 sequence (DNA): TGCAGCGTTGGACAGGGGGTAGACTATGGCTACACCTTC. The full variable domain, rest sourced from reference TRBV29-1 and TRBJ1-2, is SAVISQKPSRDICQRGTSLTIQCQVDSQVTMMFWYRQQPGQSLTLIATANQGSEATYESGFVIDKFPISRPNLTFSTLTVSNMSPEDSSIYLCSVGQGVDYGYTFGSGTRLTVV.